Below, 23 T cell receptor beta chains from the same sample are listed, as sequenced in a study of vaccination effects on CD4 cells after COVID-19. Repertoires were generated with immunoSEQ multiplex PCR, while TCRdb's copy carries only in-frame clones and drops some. The repertoire has some 41,000 clones, about three fifths of them found once; the top ten carry approximately 15%. For these receptors, no antigen is known. Viral peptide pool expansion of antigen-specific CD4+ T cells preceded sequencing in the ViraFEST assay. Isolation of CD4+ T cells took place after about ten days of culture. Vaccinated participants had no history of SARS-CoV-2 infection and tested negative for nucleocapsid antibodies. The sample in question was CD4+ T cells from PBMCs cultured with HCoV-OC43 spike peptides, obtained before COVID-19 vaccination. As for subset: HCoV-OC43 spike overlapping peptide pool stimulation. The source is a human donor who received a COVID-19 vaccine.

The J gene is TRBJ1-2, the V gene TRBV6-5; TRBD1 is a possible D gene (5 bases). Germline V gene data show CDR1 as MNHEY and CDR2 as SVGAGI. Trimming took 0 bases from V and 4 from J, leaving 9 bases between them. The CDR3 loop spans 14 amino acids. Here the CDR3 DNA reads TGTGCCAGCAGTTACTCGACAGCGTCCTATGGCTACACCTTC. Amino acid sequence: CASSYSTASYGYTF.

This chain uses TRBV5-5 with TRBJ1-4, with D possibly TRBD1 on 5 matching bases. Germline V lookup: CDR1 SGHKS, CDR2 YYEKEE (reference sequence). This CDR3 is 15 amino acids long. Trimming removed 2 bases from V and 13 bases from J, with 21 bases in between. CDR3 bases: TGTGCCAGCAGCTTTAGTCAGGGAGTAATGAAAAGACTGTTTTTT. Protein product: CASSFSQGVMKRLFF.

The chain combines TRBV7-2 with TRBJ1-6; 7 nucleotides match TRBD1. V trimming: 1 base; J trimming: 9 bases; junction bases outside the gene matches: 6. From germline, CDR1 is SGHTA and CDR2 FQGNSA. This CDR3 is built from 15 residues. CDR3 sequence (DNA): TGTGCCAGCAGCTTAGGACAGGGTCCGGGTTCACCCCTCCACTTT. Residues: CASSLGQGPGSPLHF. Complete variable domain (other parts from reference TRBV7-2 and TRBJ1-6): GAGVSQSPSNKVTEKGKDVELRCDPISGHTALYWYRQSLGQGLEFLIYFQGNSAPDKSGLPSDRFSAERTGGSVSTLTIQRTQQEDSAVYLCASSLGQGPGSPLHFGNGTRLTVT.

The J gene is TRBJ2-5, the V gene TRBV30; D ambiguous. Trimming took off 2 bases at V and 6 bases at J, with 16 bases between the two ends. Germline values: CDR1 GTSNPN, CDR2 SVGIG (reference sequence). The CDR3 spans 14 residues. CDR3 coding DNA: TGTGCCTGGAGTTCCCTAAGCGCCCTGCAGACCCAGTACTTC. Its protein product is CAWSSLSALQTQYF.

The chain links TRBV3-1 (or the pseudogene TRBV3-2) to TRBJ2-3, with 8 nucleotides matching TRBD1. Germline lookup yields CDR1 LGHDT and CDR2 YNNKEL (reference sequence). The CDR3 spans 15 residues. V lost 1 base to trimming and J lost 6 bases; unmatched junction nucleotides: 6. CDR3 DNA: TGTGCCAGCAGCCAAGGGGGACAGGCATTGGATACGCAGTATTTT. This translates into CASSQGGQALDTQYF.

J is TRBJ1-2 and V is TRBV18; 10 nucleotides agree with TRBD1. CDR1 and CDR2 (germline): KGHSH, LQKENI. The CDR3 contains 17 residues. The ends lost 3 bases at V and 0 bases at J; junction bases unmatched: 7. CDR3 DNA sequence: TGTGCCAGCTCACCCGGGACAGGGGATATAACTAACTATGGCTACACCTTC. Protein: CASSPGTGDITNYGYTF.

The chain couples TRBV3-1 (or the pseudogene TRBV3-2) to TRBJ2-7, with D possibly being TRBD1 (5 bases). The V and J ends lost 4 bases and 3 bases respectively, with 7 bases between them. Germline-derived CDR1 and CDR2 are LGHDT and YNNKEL (reference sequence). There are 12 residues in the CDR3. CDR3 sequence: CASSRQSYEQYF. The CDR3 nucleotides are TGTGCCAGCAGCCGACAGAGCTACGAGCAGTACTTC.

CDR3 loop: CASSLGGQVQETQYF. The CDR3 DNA is TGCGCCAGCAGCTTGGGGGGACAGGTTCAAGAGACCCAGTACTTC. The J gene is TRBJ2-5, the V gene TRBV5-1; TRBD1 matches 8 bases. After removal of 0 bases from V and 2 bases from J, the junction contained 3 bases not matched to a gene. CDR3 length: 15 residues. The germline CDR1 and CDR2 sequences are SGHRS and YFSETQ.

V and J are TRBV19 and TRBJ2-4, with TRBD1 matching over 8 bases. Germline V CDR1 and CDR2: LNHDA, SQIVND (reference sequence). The CDR3 is made up of 14 amino acids. The J segment lost 11 bases and the V segment lost 4 bases, leaving 10 bases of the junction unmatched. For the CDR3, the DNA is TGTGCCAGTAGTAACCGGGACAGGTGGTCACTTCAGTACTTC. This codes for CASSNRDRWSLQYF.

The gene calls are TRBV29-1 and TRBJ1-5; maybe TRBD1 (5 bases). Per the germline V gene, CDR1 is SQVTM and CDR2 is ANQGSEA. Trimming took off 7 bases at V and 0 bases at J, with 13 bases between the two ends. The CDR3 runs to 14 residues. The CDR3 sequence is CSARGGGSNQPQHF. The CDR3, as DNA: TGCAGCGCCCGGGGTGGGGGTAGCAATCAGCCCCAGCATTTT.

This chain connects TRBV13 to TRBJ2-7, with D unresolved. Trimming took off 5 bases at V and 2 bases at J, with 7 bases between the two ends. The CDR3 is 12 residues long. CDR1 PRHDT and CDR2 FYEKMQ come from the germline V gene (reference sequence). CDR3 nucleotides: TGTGCCAGCAGCCGACGAACCTACGAGCAGTACTTC. Its protein is CASSRRTYEQYF.

This chain joins TRBV5-1 and TRBJ2-5, with D tentatively TRBD1 (6 bases). The CDR3 runs to 14 residues. Germline CDR1 is SGHRS and CDR2 is YFSETQ. Trimming removed 2 bases at V and 2 bases at J, with 10 bases between. The CDR3 DNA sequence: TGCGCCAGCAGCTTAGGAGACAGGCAAGAGACCCAGTACTTC. This sequence encodes CASSLGDRQETQYF.

The chain couples TRBV7-9 to TRBJ2-1; 9 bases align to TRBD1. Germline V gene sequence: CDR1 SEHNR, CDR2 FQNEAQ (reference sequence). V lost 3 bases to trimming and J lost 7 bases; unmatched junction nucleotides: 10. The CDR3 is 16 amino acids. The CDR3 loop reads CASSFGWTGVQNEQFF. CDR3 nucleotides: TGTGCCAGCAGCTTTGGGTGGACAGGGGTACAGAATGAGCAGTTCTTC.

The chain joins TRBV4-1 to TRBJ1-4; D remains ambiguous. Per germline, CDR1 MGHRA and CDR2 YSYEKL. V was pared by 4 bases and J by 5 bases, with 20 bases between. The CDR3 extends over 17 amino acids. CDR3 sequence reads: CASSLLPHGVRNEKLFF. Here the CDR3 DNA reads TGCGCCAGCAGCCTGCTTCCCCACGGGGTTCGGAATGAAAAACTGTTTTTT.

V usage is TRBV6-9 and J usage is TRBJ1-5; no clear D. The CDR3 runs 13 residues. Trimming cost V 2 bases and J 5 bases, with 7 bases left between them. Germline V lookup: CDR1 MNHGY, CDR2 SVAAGI. This chain's CDR3 is CASSYEGYQPQHF. The CDR3 DNA follows: TGTGCCAGCAGTTATGAGGGATATCAGCCCCAGCATTTT.

This clone was counted once. This rearrangement joins TRBV27 to TRBJ2-1; 10 nucleotides line up with TRBD2. J was trimmed by 0 bases and V by 0 bases; bases with no gene match: 5. CDR3 length equals 18 residues. CDR1 and CDR2 from the germline V gene are MNHEY and SMNVEV (reference sequence). Here the CDR3 DNA reads TGTGCCAGCAGTTTATCTAGCGGGAGGATGAACTCCTACAATGAGCAGTTCTTC. This translates into CASSLSSGRMNSYNEQFF.

The chain employs TRBV20-1 and TRBJ2-2, with 7 bases that match TRBD2. CDR3 length equals 17 residues. V gave up 3 bases and J gave up 0 bases; unmatched junction bases: 10. Looked up from germline, CDR1 is DFQATT and CDR2 is SNEGSKA (reference sequence). This chain's CDR3 is CSASVVSGYPNTGELFF. In DNA, the CDR3 is TGCAGTGCTAGTGTGGTTAGCGGGTACCCGAACACCGGGGAGCTGTTTTTT.

The CDR3 region has the DNA TGTGCCAGCAGCCAAGATGGACACTCTGGGGCCAACGTCCTGACTTTC. Translation gives CASSQDGHSGANVLTF. The chain links TRBV4-2 to TRBJ2-6, with TRBD1 as a possible D gene (5 bases). Looked up from germline, CDR1 is LGHNA and CDR2 is YNFKEQ. V was shortened by 0 bases and J by 0 bases, with 6 bases between the two germline ends. The CDR3 loop spans 16 amino acids.

The V gene is TRBV7-9, the J gene TRBJ2-7, with D possibly being TRBD1 or TRBD2 (5 bases each). This CDR3 comprises 11 residues. The V end was cut by 1 base, the J end by 10 bases, with 8 bases between. The germline gives CDR1 SEHNR, CDR2 FQNEAQ (reference sequence). The CDR3 loop is CASSLGDGQYF. The DNA for the CDR3 is TGTGCCAGCAGCTTAGGGGACGGTCAGTACTTC. Using reference TRBV7-9 and TRBJ2-7 for the parts outside the CDR3, the full variable domain is DTGVSQNPRHKITKRGQNVTFRCDPISEHNRLYWYRQTLGQGPEFLTYFQNEAQLEKSRLLSDRFSAERPKGSFSTLEIQRTEQGDSAMYLCASSLGDGQYFGPGTRLTVT.

CDR3: CASSPAGAKQTQYF. CDR3 bases: TGTGCCAGCAGCCCGGCGGGAGCGAAGCAGACCCAGTACTTC. The rearrangement links TRBV11-1 to TRBJ2-5, with 7 bases aligning to TRBD2. The junction had 9 bases not matched to a gene; V was cut back by 5 bases and J by 6 bases. Germline V gene data show CDR1 as SGHAT and CDR2 as FQDESV (reference sequence). CDR3 length equals 14 residues.

This clone was seen only a few times. The chain uses TRBV5-1 and TRBJ1-1; maybe TRBD1 (6 bases). Trimming left V 0 bases short and J 7 bases short, with 16 bases between. The V gene's germline CDR1 is SGHRS and CDR2 YFSETQ. CDR3 length: 15 amino acids. CDR3 loop: CASSLDGTPLDEAFF. For the CDR3, the DNA is TGCGCCAGCAGCTTGGACGGGACACCTCTCGATGAAGCTTTCTTT.

The chain uses TRBV19 and TRBJ1-4; possible D gene TRBD1, 6 bases. Germline lookup yields CDR1 LNHDA and CDR2 SQIVND (reference sequence). The CDR3 is 14 residues long. The ends were cut back, 9 bases at V and 10 bases at J, with 21 bases in the middle. The CDR3 nucleotides are TGTGCCAGCCATCCCGATTACAGGGCTGGAAAACTGTTTTTT. It is translated as CASHPDYRAGKLFF. Filled out from reference TRBV19 and TRBJ1-4, the complete variable domain reads DGGITQSPKYLFRKEGQNVTLSCEQNLNHDAMYWYRQDPGQGLRLIYYSQIVNDFQKGDIAEGYSVSREKKESFPLTVTSAQKNPTAFYLCASHPDYRAGKLFFGSGTQLSVL.

The chain combines TRBV29-1 with TRBJ2-2; D is possibly TRBD1 (7 bases). Looked up from germline, CDR1 is SQVTM and CDR2 is ANQGSEA. The CDR3 has 14 residues. Trimming cost V 7 bases and J 4 bases, with 16 bases left between them. The CDR3 region has the DNA TGCAGCGCCAGGGGGGTCGGGGGCACCGGGGAGCTGTTTTTT. It encodes CSARGVGGTGELFF.